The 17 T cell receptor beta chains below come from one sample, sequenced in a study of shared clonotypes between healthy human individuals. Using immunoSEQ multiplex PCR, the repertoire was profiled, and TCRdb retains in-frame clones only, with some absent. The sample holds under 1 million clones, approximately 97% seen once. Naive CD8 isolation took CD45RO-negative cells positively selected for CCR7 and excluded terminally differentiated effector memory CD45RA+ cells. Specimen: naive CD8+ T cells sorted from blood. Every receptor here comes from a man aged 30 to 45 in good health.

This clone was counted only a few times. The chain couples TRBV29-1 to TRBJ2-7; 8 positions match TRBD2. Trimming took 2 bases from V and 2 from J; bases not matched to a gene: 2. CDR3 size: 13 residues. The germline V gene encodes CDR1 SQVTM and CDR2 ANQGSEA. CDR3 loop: CSVEKLAAYEQYF. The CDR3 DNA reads TGCAGCGTTGAAAAACTAGCGGCCTACGAGCAGTACTTC.

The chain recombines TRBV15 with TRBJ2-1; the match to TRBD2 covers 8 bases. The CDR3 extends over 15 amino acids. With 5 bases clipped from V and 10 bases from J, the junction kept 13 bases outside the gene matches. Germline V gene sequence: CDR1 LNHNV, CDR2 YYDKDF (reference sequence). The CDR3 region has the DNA TGTGCCACCAGCGGTTCACCGGGAGGGCCTGGGGAGCAGTTCTTC. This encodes CATSGSPGGPGEQFF.

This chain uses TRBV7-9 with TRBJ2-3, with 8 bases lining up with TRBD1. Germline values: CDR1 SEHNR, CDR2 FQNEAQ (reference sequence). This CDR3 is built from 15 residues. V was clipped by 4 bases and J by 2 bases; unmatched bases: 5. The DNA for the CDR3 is TGTGCCAGCAGCTACCCGACAGGGGCCACAGATACGCAGTATTTT. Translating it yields CASSYPTGATDTQYF.

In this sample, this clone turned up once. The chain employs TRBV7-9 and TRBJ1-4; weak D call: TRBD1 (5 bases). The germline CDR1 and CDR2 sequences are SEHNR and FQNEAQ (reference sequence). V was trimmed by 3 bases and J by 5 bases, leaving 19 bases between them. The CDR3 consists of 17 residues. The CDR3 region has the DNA TGTGCCAGCAGCTTTGGACGAATGGGGACCGGGAATGAAAAACTGTTTTTT. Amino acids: CASSFGRMGTGNEKLFF.

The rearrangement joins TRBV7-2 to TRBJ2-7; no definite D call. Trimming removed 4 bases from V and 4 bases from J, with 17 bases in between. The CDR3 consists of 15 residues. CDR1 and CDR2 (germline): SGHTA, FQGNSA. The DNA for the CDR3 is TGTGCCAGCAGCTACGGGCCCCTGCCAGGTTACGAGCAGTACTTC. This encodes CASSYGPLPGYEQYF.

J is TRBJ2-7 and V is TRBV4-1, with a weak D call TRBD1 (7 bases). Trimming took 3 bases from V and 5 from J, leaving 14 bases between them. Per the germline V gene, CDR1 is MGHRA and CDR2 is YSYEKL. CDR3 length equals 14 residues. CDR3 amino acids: CASSQRDRGDEQYF. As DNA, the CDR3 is TGCGCCAGCAGCCAGCGGGACAGAGGAGACGAGCAGTACTTC.

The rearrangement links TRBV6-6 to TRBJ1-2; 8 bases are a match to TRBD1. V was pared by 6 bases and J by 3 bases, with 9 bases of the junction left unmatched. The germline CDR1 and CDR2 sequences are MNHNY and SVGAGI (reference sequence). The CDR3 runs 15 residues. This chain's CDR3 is CASRPTGEGDYGYTF. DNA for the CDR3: TGTGCCAGCAGACCGACAGGGGAAGGGGACTATGGCTACACCTTC.

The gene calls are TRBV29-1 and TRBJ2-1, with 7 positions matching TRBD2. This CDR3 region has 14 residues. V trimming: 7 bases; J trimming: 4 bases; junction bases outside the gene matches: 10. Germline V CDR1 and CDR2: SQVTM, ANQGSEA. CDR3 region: CSAETSASYNEQFF. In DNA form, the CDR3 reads TGCAGCGCCGAAACTAGCGCAAGTTACAATGAGCAGTTCTTC.

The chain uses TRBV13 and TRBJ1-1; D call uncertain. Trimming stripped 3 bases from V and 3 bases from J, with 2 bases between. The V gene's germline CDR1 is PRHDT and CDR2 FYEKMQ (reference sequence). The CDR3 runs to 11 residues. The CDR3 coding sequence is TGTGCCAGCAGCTTGGACACTGAAGCTTTCTTT. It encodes CASSLDTEAFF.

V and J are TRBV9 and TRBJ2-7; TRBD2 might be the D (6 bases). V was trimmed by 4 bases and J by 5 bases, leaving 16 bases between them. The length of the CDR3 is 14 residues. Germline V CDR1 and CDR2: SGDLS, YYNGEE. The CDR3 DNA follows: TGTGCCAGCAGCCCCCGGGACTTTACCGACGAGCAGTACTTC. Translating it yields CASSPRDFTDEQYF. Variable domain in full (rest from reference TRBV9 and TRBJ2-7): DSGVTQTPKHLITATGQRVTLRCSPRSGDLSVYWYQQSLDQGLQFLIQYYNGEERAKGNILERFSAQQFPDLHSELNLSSLELGDSALYFCASSPRDFTDEQYFGPGTRLTVT.

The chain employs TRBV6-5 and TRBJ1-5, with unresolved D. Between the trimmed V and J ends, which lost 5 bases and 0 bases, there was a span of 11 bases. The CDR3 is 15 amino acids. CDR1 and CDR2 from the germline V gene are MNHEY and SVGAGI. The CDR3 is CASSTEMYSNQPQHF. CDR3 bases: TGTGCCAGCAGTACGGAGATGTATAGCAATCAGCCCCAGCATTTT.

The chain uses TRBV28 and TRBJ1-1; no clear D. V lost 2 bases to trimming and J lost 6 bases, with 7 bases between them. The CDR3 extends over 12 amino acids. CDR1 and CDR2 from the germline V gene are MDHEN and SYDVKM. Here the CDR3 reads CASSLRDSEAFF. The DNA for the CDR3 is TGTGCCAGCAGTTTAAGGGATTCTGAAGCTTTCTTT.

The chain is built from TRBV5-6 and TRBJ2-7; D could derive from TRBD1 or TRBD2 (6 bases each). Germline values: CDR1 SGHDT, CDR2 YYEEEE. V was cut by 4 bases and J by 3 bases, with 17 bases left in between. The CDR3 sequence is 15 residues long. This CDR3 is CASSGAGHGNYEQYF. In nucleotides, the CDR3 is TGTGCCAGCAGCGGGGCGGGACACGGGAACTACGAGCAGTACTTC.

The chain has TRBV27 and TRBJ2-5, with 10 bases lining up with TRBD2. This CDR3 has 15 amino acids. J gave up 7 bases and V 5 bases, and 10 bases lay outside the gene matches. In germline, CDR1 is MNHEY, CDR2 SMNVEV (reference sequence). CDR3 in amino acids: CASSRTSGSGGTQYF. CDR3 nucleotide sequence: TGTGCCAGCAGTCGGACTAGCGGCTCGGGTGGGACCCAGTACTTC.

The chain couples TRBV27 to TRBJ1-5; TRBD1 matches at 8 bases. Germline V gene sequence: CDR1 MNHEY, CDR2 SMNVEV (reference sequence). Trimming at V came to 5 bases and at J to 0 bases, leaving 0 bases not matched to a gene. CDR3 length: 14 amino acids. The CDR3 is CASSGQGSNQPQHF. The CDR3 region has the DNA TGTGCCAGCAGTGGACAGGGTAGCAATCAGCCCCAGCATTTT.

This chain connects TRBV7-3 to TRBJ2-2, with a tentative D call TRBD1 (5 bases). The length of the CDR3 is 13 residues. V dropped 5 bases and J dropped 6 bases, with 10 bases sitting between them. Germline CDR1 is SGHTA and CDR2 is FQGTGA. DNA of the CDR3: TGTGCCAGCAGCCATATAGGGGCCGGGGAGCTGTTTTTT. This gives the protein CASSHIGAGELFF.

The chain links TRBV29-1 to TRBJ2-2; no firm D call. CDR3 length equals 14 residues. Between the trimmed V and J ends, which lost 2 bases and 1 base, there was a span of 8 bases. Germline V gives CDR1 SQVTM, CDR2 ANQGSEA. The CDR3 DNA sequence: TGCAGCGTTGAATATGGCTGGAACACCGGGGAGCTGTTTTTT. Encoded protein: CSVEYGWNTGELFF.